Listed here are 23 T cell receptor beta chains from one sample, sequenced in a study of T cell responses to AZD1222 COVID-19 vaccine. TCRdb's copy holds only in-frame clones and misses some; the assay was immunoSEQ multiplex PCR. Here the sample spans some 130,000 clones, roughly 90% being singletons. Source: peripheral blood, taken on day 0 of AZD1222 vaccination. These receptors originate from an adult in good health.

In this sample, this clone turned up once. This chain joins TRBV11-2 and TRBJ2-5; TRBD2 might be the D (6 bases). CDR1 SGHAT and CDR2 FQNNGV come from the germline V gene. This CDR3 is built from 15 residues. Between the trimmed V and J ends, which lost 5 bases and 5 bases, there was a span of 18 bases. CDR3 amino acids: CASSPGRGSRETQYF. The CDR3, as DNA: TGTGCCAGCAGCCCGGGTCGGGGGTCTAGGGAGACCCAGTACTTC.

The table lists this clone with a count of one. V is TRBV30 and J is TRBJ2-7; weak D call: TRBD1 (6 bases). Germline V lookup: CDR1 GTSNPN, CDR2 SVGIG (reference sequence). The CDR3 is made up of 14 amino acids. The V gene lost 2 bases and the J gene lost 6 bases, with 17 bases spanning the gap. Written as DNA, the CDR3 is TGTGCCTGGAGTAGGGACAACCCGAATACCGAGCAGTACTTC. Amino acid sequence: CAWSRDNPNTEQYF.

The V gene is TRBV6-6, the J gene TRBJ1-2; no firm D call. The germline CDR1 and CDR2 sequences are MNHNY and SVGAGI (reference sequence). The CDR3 spans 14 residues. V lost 2 bases, J lost 8 bases, and 15 bases lay in between. The CDR3 nucleotides read TGTGCCAGCAGTTACGCCCCGGCGGCCGGGGGCTACACCTTC. Protein sequence: CASSYAPAAGGYTF.

Here the CDR3 reads CSESSQGGRTQYF. The CDR3 DNA sequence: TGCAGCGAGTCCAGCCAGGGAGGTAGGACCCAGTACTTC. This chain uses TRBV29-1 with TRBJ2-5; tentative D call: TRBD2 (6 bases). The length of the CDR3 is 13 residues. V was pared by 7 bases and J by 7 bases, with 19 bases between. Germline V gene sequence: CDR1 SQVTM, CDR2 ANQGSEA.

This chain links TRBV3-1 (or the pseudogene TRBV3-2) with TRBJ1-2; D uncertain. The V gene's germline CDR1 is LGHDT and CDR2 YNNKEL (reference sequence). The CDR3 is 14 residues long. V was shortened by 4 bases and J by 8 bases, with 17 bases between the two germline ends. Written as DNA, the CDR3 is TGTGCCAGCAGCCCAACTCCCGACGGGCGCGGCTACACCTTC. Protein sequence: CASSPTPDGRGYTF.

The V call is TRBV19, the J call TRBJ1-5, with D possibly TRBD1 on 5 matching bases. The CDR3 totals 20 residues. The V gene's germline CDR1 is LNHDA and CDR2 SQIVND (reference sequence). The V and J ends lost 5 bases and 0 bases respectively, with 26 bases between them. The CDR3 nucleotides are TGTGCCAGTAGTTCAAGGGACCGAGCCTCCTACCCCTATAGCAATCAGCCCCAGCATTTT. Translated, it gives CASSSRDRASYPYSNQPQHF. The full variable domain, completed using reference TRBV19 and TRBJ1-5, is DGGITQSPKYLFRKEGQNVTLSCEQNLNHDAMYWYRQDPGQGLRLIYYSQIVNDFQKGDIAEGYSVSREKKESFPLTVTSAQKNPTAFYLCASSSRDRASYPYSNQPQHFGDGTRLSIL.

The V and J genes are TRBV27 and TRBJ1-1; D is possibly TRBD1 (6 bases). The germline V gene has CDR1 MNHEY and CDR2 SMNVEV (reference sequence). Trimming stripped 2 bases from V and 12 bases from J, with 19 bases between. This CDR3 region has 14 residues. The CDR3 sequence: CASSLLVSTGLPFF. The CDR3 DNA reads TGTGCCAGCAGTTTACTGGTCAGCACAGGGTTGCCTTTCTTT.

This chain uses TRBV6-1 with TRBJ2-3; 11 positions match TRBD2. The CDR3 consists of 18 residues. CDR1 and CDR2 from the germline V gene are MNHNS and SASEGT. Trimming cost V 4 bases and J 2 bases; bases outside gene matches: 11. The CDR3 nucleotides read TGTGCCAGCAGTGCTCTCCTGGGACTAGCGGCACTCACAGATACGCAGTATTTT. As protein: CASSALLGLAALTDTQYF.

This chain connects TRBV19 to TRBJ1-1; a weak D match, TRBD1 (6 bases). CDR3 size: 14 residues. V was pared by 5 bases and J by 0 bases, with 10 bases between. Germline V lookup: CDR1 LNHDA, CDR2 SQIVND (reference sequence). The CDR3 region has the DNA TGTGCCAGTAGTGGGGGCCGAATGAACACTGAAGCTTTCTTT. Protein: CASSGGRMNTEAFF.

This clone was recorded once. The genes are TRBV9 and TRBJ1-1; 12 bases agree with TRBD1. Germline V CDR1 and CDR2: SGDLS, YYNGEE. The CDR3 totals 19 residues. With 3 bases clipped from V and 3 bases from J, the junction kept 15 bases outside the gene matches. The DNA for the CDR3 is TGTGCCAGCAGCGCTTTTCCTCCGGGACAGGGGGCCGTAGACACTGAAGCTTTCTTT. Translating it yields CASSAFPPGQGAVDTEAFF.

The rearrangement uses TRBV12-3 or TRBV12-4 and TRBJ1-2; TRBD1 agrees at 8 bases. This CDR3 comprises 13 residues. J was trimmed by 5 bases and V by 7 bases; bases with no gene match: 6. The CDR3 loop is CASTKTGAYGYTF. As DNA, the CDR3 is TGTGCCAGCACCAAGACAGGGGCTTATGGCTACACCTTC.

The V gene is TRBV9, the J gene TRBJ1-4; D may be TRBD1 (5 bases). This CDR3 is 15 amino acids long. V was shortened by 0 bases and J by 2 bases, with 8 bases between the two germline ends. The germline CDR1 and CDR2 sequences are SGDLS and YYNGEE. For the CDR3, the DNA is TGTGCCAGCAGCGTAGGTTGGGGGACTAATGAAAAACTGTTTTTT. This sequence encodes CASSVGWGTNEKLFF.

The chain joins TRBV18 to TRBJ1-2, with no clear D. The CDR3 covers 14 residues. Looked up from germline, CDR1 is KGHSH and CDR2 is LQKENI. Trimming removed 3 bases from V and 3 bases from J, with 11 bases in between. CDR3 amino acids: CASSPGVFDYGYTF. In DNA, the CDR3 is TGTGCCAGCTCACCCGGGGTGTTCGACTATGGCTACACCTTC.

The chain employs TRBV6-1 and TRBJ1-2; 10 bases are shared with TRBD1. J lost 5 bases, V lost 1 base, and 4 bases had no gene match. This CDR3 spans 15 amino acids. Germline loops: CDR1 MNHNS, CDR2 SASEGT. The CDR3 protein is CASSEGTGGAYGYTF. In DNA, the CDR3 is TGTGCCAGCAGTGAAGGGACAGGGGGGGCTTATGGCTACACCTTC.

V usage is TRBV10-2 and J usage is TRBJ1-1; 7 bases line up with TRBD1. V gave up 7 bases and J gave up 6 bases; unmatched junction bases: 8. Germline lookup yields CDR1 WSHSY and CDR2 SAAADI. The CDR3 has 13 amino acids. Written as DNA, the CDR3 is TGCGCCAGCATAGAACAGGGGAAGGCTGAAGCTTTCTTT. Amino acid sequence: CASIEQGKAEAFF.

The chain joins TRBV18 to TRBJ2-7; 10 bases map to TRBD1. Per germline, CDR1 KGHSH and CDR2 LQKENI. The CDR3 totals 22 residues. Trimming took 2 bases from V and 5 from J; bases not matched to a gene: 27. The CDR3 DNA sequence: TGTGCCAGCTCACCAAAGTTGGCCGTTAAGCCCGGGACAGGGGCCCCTCACGACGAGCAGTACTTC. Its translation: CASSPKLAVKPGTGAPHDEQYF.

The genes are TRBV29-1 and TRBJ2-6, with unresolved D. The CDR3 has 16 amino acids. From germline, CDR1 is SQVTM and CDR2 ANQGSEA. V was clipped by 0 bases and J by 2 bases, with 11 bases between them. In DNA, the CDR3 is TGCAGCGTTGAAGATCAGACGAGAACTGGGGCCAACGTCCTGACTTTC. Translating gives CSVEDQTRTGANVLTF.

This rearrangement joins TRBV6-5 to TRBJ1-1, with a weak D call TRBD1 (5 bases). With 5 bases removed from V and 6 bases from J, the gap between germline ends came to 16 bases. Germline V gives CDR1 MNHEY, CDR2 SVGAGI. The CDR3 extends over 14 amino acids. CDR3 amino acids: CASSPGTGEAEAFF. CDR3 nucleotide sequence: TGTGCCAGCAGTCCGGGGACGGGGGAGGCTGAAGCTTTCTTT.

In its sample, this clone was seen a few times. The chain uses TRBV19 and TRBJ1-1; TRBD1 might be the D (6 bases). There are 14 residues in the CDR3. Germline CDR1 reads LNHDA; CDR2 reads SQIVND (reference sequence). Trimming cost V 6 bases and J 1 base, with 12 bases left between them. The chain's CDR3 is CASRGQGWNTEAFF. In DNA form, the CDR3 reads TGTGCCAGTAGAGGCCAGGGGTGGAACACTGAAGCTTTCTTT.

This clone was observed once. V gene TRBV6-5 combines with J gene TRBJ1-4, with D unclear. Trimming left V 7 bases short and J 6 bases short, with 9 bases between. The CDR3 is made up of 12 amino acids. Germline V lookup: CDR1 MNHEY, CDR2 SVGAGI. For the CDR3, the DNA is TGTGCCAGCATGCGCGGTTATGAAAAACTGTTTTTT. It encodes CASMRGYEKLFF.

The chain employs TRBV29-1 and TRBJ1-1; D possibly corresponds to TRBD1 (5 bases). Between the trimmed V and J ends, which lost 6 bases and 4 bases, there was a span of 15 bases. The germline CDR1 and CDR2 sequences are SQVTM and ANQGSEA. The CDR3 covers 13 residues. For the CDR3, the DNA is TGCAGCGTCGGCCTGAGAGGGGCCACTGAAGCTTTCTTT. Translation: CSVGLRGATEAFF.

V and J are TRBV4-3 and TRBJ2-1, with a possible D match to TRBD1 (6 bases). V was pared by 2 bases and J by 1 base, with 6 bases between. The germline gives CDR1 LGHNA, CDR2 YSLEER. The CDR3 runs to 14 residues. The CDR3 loop reads CASSQRGSYNEQFF. CDR3 in DNA: TGCGCCAGCAGCCAAAGGGGGTCCTACAATGAGCAGTTCTTC.

This chain uses TRBV10-1 with TRBJ2-1, with TRBD2 identical over 10 bases. Germline assignment: CDR1 WNHNN and CDR2 SYGVQD (reference sequence). CDR3 length equals 13 residues. Germline trimming cut 8 bases from V and 4 bases from J; bases unmatched to any gene: 2. This CDR3 is CASSSGSYNEQFF. The CDR3 DNA reads TGCGCCAGCTCTAGCGGGAGTTACAATGAGCAGTTCTTC.